Presented here are 8 T cell receptor beta chains from one specimen sequenced in a study of tumor-infiltrating lymphocytes in primary liver carcinoma. From about 0.45 ug total RNA, TCR beta cDNA was generated with a primer in the constant region. Libraries covering TCR beta were generated through three nested multiplex PCR rounds (using a slightly modified ARM-PCR). Forward primers for TRBV1-TRBV30 and a C-beta reverse primer served the first two PCR rounds, at 10 cycles each. TCRdb fed the multiplex PCR reads into MiXCR, producing one record per CDR3 protein. Among tens of thousands of distinct CDR3 sequences, 75% to 85% were seen once, and the ten largest hold 35% to 45%. Unsorted bulk tissue of about 19-33 mg yielded co-extracted RNA and DNA. Specimen: liver tumor tissue from sampling region 2. Subset in this sample: tumor region T2, inferior pole. The receptors originated from a woman aged 30 to 39 with primary liver carcinoma and hepatitis B virus infection.

Points on this clonotype: The germline gene is not matched at one end of the junction; a read error may be the cause. The rearrangement joins TRBV5-5 to TRBJ2-3; D not certain. Germline lookup yields CDR1 SGHKS and CDR2 YYEKEE (reference sequence). The CDR3 contains 17 residues. The CDR3 nucleotides read TGTGACAGCAGCTTGAGTGTTGGTGGGCTCCTTTCAGATACACAGTATTTT. This sequence encodes CDSSLSVGGLLSDTQYF.

The CDR3 protein is CASSPRTGFTDELFF. The DNA of the CDR3 is TGTGCCAGCAGTCCGCGGACAGGATTCACCGATGAGCTGTTTTTT. This sequence joins TRBV6-5 and TRBJ2-2; 7 bases align to TRBD1. Trimming removed 5 bases from V and 11 bases from J; junction bases left unmatched: 14. Germline CDR1 reads MNHEY; CDR2 reads SVGAGI. This CDR3 has 15 amino acids.

Note on this clonotype: One end of the junction varies from germline; a read error may be responsible. The rearrangement uses TRBV11-2 and TRBJ1-2; the D is unclear. Germline V lookup: CDR1 SGHAT, CDR2 FQNNGV. The CDR3 is 16 amino acids. CDR3 nucleotides: TGTGCCAGCAGCCCAGGAGGCGGTGATTGGAGCTATGGCTATACCTTC. Translation gives CASSPGGGDWSYGYTF.

About this clonotype itself: At one end, the junction sequence differs from germline, possibly due to a read error. The V gene is TRBV18, the J gene TRBJ2-2; the D is unclear. The CDR3 totals 13 residues. From germline, CDR1 is KGHSH and CDR2 LQKENI. Written as DNA, the CDR3 is TGTGGCAGCTCCCCCAGTCCGACCAGGGAGCTGTTTTTT. Translation: CGSSPSPTRELFF.

The V gene is TRBV11-2, the J gene TRBJ2-2; D gene ambiguous. The CDR3 has 16 amino acids. The germline V gene encodes CDR1 SGHAT and CDR2 FQNNGV. V was cut by 5 bases and J by 6 bases, with 19 bases left in between. The chain's CDR3 is CASSLDPQLNAGELFF. The CDR3 nucleotides read TGTGCCAGCAGCCTCGATCCCCAATTGAATGCCGGGGAGCTGTTTTTT.

Worth noting for this clonotype: The junction and the germline gene differ at one end; a read error may be behind it. V gene TRBV11-2 combines with J gene TRBJ1-1; TRBD1 aligns across 12 bases. The germline V gene has CDR1 SGHAT and CDR2 FQNNGV. The CDR3 is 20 residues long. CDR3 nucleotide sequence: TGTGTCAGCAGCACTCGGGACAGGGGGCGCAAGAGGTGGAGTAGCACTGAAGCTTTCTTT. Translating gives CVSSTRDRGRKRWSSTEAFF.

V is TRBV4-1 and J is TRBJ1-4, with D perhaps matching TRBD1 (5 bases). Germline V gene sequence: CDR1 MGHRA, CDR2 YSYEKL. The CDR3 contains 15 residues. Trimming shortened V by 5 bases and J by 8 bases, and 18 bases separated the two germline ends. This CDR3 reads CASSSPTDRGEKLFF. CDR3 nucleotide sequence: TGCGCCAGCAGCTCACCTACGGACCGGGGGGAAAAACTGTTTTTT.

The chain uses TRBV24-1 and TRBJ2-1, with D possibly called TRBD1 or TRBD2 (5 bases each). Germline V gene sequence: CDR1 KGHDR, CDR2 SFDVKD. V was cut by 2 bases and J by 13 bases, with 20 bases left in between. The CDR3 runs 15 residues. CDR3 sequence (DNA): TGTGCCACCAGTGATTCCGGGGCAGACCGTTGGGTACAGTTCTTC. The encoded protein is CATSDSGADRWVQFF.